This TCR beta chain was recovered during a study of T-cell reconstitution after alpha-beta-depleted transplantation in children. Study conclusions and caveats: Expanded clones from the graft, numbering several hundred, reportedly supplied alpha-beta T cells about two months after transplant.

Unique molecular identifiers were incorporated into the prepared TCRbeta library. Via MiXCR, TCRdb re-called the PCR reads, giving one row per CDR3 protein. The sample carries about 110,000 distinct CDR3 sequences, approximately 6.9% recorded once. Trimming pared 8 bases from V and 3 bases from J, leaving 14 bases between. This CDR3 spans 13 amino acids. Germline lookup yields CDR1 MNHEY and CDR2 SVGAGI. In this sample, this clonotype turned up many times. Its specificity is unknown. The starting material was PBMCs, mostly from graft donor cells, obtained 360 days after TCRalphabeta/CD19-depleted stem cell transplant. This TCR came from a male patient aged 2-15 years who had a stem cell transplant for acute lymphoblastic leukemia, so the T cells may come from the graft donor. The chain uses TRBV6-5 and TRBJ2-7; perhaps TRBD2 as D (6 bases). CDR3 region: CASPGLRDYEQYF. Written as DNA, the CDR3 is TGTGCCAGCCCGGGACTTCGGGACTACGAGCAGTACTTC.